This is a list of T cell receptor beta chains from one sample in a study of blood T cell repertoires in COVID-19. Only in-frame clones appear in the TCRdb table, and some are missing; sequencing was by immunoSEQ multiplex PCR. The repertoire has hundreds of thousands of clones, 86% of them found once; the top ten carry under 1.5%. The sample consisted of peripheral blood. Receptors originate from a woman in her twenties or thirties with active or convalescent COVID-19. Both conserved end residues are part of each CDR3. A D gene is named only where the DNA matches it firmly.

cdr3_aa d_call j_call v_call
CASSEWRGTNEQYF . TRBJ2-7 TRBV6-1
CASSSGGQQASYNEQFF TRBD1 TRBJ2-1 TRBV5-1
CASRTGDTMNTEAFF TRBD1 TRBJ1-1 TRBV2
CAWSVQSGWSDGYTF . TRBJ1-2 TRBV30
CASSARLASLTDTQYF TRBD2 TRBJ2-3 TRBV11-2
CASSAYRDQPQHF . TRBJ1-5 TRBV7-2
CASTIQGTVPEAFF TRBD1 TRBJ1-1 TRBV6-6
CASRPGGGSYNEQFF TRBD2 TRBJ2-1 TRBV7-2
CASRRTSGRYNEQFF TRBD2 TRBJ2-1 TRBV6-5
CASREGGFSNQPQHF . TRBJ1-5 TRBV27
CASSIVGRGRILDTEAFF TRBD1 TRBJ1-1 TRBV19
CASGQSHSYEQYF . TRBJ2-7 TRBV6-5
CASSPGHSGNTIYF . TRBJ1-3 TRBV5-1
CASSLAGGLNTGELFF TRBD2 TRBJ2-2 TRBV7-2
CASSQGVPGMNTEAFF . TRBJ1-1 TRBV3-1/TRBV3-2
CSVELGGRTHEQYF TRBD1 TRBJ2-7 TRBV29-1
CATSIAGGETQYF TRBD2 TRBJ2-5 TRBV24-1
CASSALTGGGNQPQHF . TRBJ1-5 TRBV2